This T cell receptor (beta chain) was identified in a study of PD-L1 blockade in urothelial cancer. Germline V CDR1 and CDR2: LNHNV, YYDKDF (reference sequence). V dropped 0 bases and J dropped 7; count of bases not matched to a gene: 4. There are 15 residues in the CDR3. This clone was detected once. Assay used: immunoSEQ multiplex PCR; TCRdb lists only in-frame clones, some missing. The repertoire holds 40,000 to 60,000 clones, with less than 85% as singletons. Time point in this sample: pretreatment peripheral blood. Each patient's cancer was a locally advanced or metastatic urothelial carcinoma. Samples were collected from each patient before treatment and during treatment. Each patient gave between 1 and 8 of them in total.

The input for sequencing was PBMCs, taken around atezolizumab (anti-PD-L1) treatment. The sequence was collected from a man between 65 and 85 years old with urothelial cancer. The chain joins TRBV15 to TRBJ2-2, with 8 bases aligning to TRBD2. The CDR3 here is CATSREAGVGGELFF. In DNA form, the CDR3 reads TGTGCCACCAGCAGAGAAGCGGGAGTTGGCGGGGAGCTGTTTTTT.